This is a list of T cell receptor beta chains from one sample in a study of blood T cell repertoires in COVID-19. Sequencing was performed with immunoSEQ multiplex PCR; in TCRdb, only in-frame clones are kept and a portion is missing. The profile covers around 310,000 clones, with 80% to 90% appearing a single time and about 5% taken by the ten largest. The source material was PBMCs or T cells enriched from blood (not recorded which). Every receptor here comes from a man aged 30 to 39 who had recovered from COVID-19. Each CDR3 is given with its conserved first and last residue. D genes are given only for firm matches. The size field is filled for only some rows; it gives once, few, many or a size class.

TRBJ2-1 TRBV7-9 TRBD2 NA TGTGCCAGCAGCCTCGCCAGCGGGGTCTACAATGAGCAGTTCTTC CASSLASGVYNEQFF
TRBJ1-1 TRBV28 TRBD1 NA TGTGCCAGCAGTTTCGACCCTGGACAGGGTGCTGAAGCTTTCTTT CASSFDPGQGAEAFF
TRBJ1-1 TRBV6-5 TRBD1 NA TGTGCCAGCAGTTACTCAAAACGACAGGGGGCGGTAGCTTTCTTT CASSYSKRQGAVAFF
TRBJ2-1 TRBV10-3 NA NA TGTGCCATCAGTGAGTCTCAGAGGAGCTACAATGAGCAGTTCTTC CAISESQRSYNEQFF
TRBJ1-3 TRBV5-4 NA NA TGTGCCAGCAGCCCCGGGACATCGTACTCTGGAAACACCATATATTTT CASSPGTSYSGNTIYF
TRBJ1-2 TRBV7-3 NA NA TGTGCCAGCAGCTTAACGGGCAGGGGTGGCTACACCTTC CASSLTGRGGYTF
TRBJ1-5 TRBV5-4 TRBD1 NA TGTGCCAGCAGCGCGGGGACAGACAATCAGCCCCAGCATTTT CASSAGTDNQPQHF
TRBJ2-7 TRBV10-1 NA NA TGCGCCAGCAGTGAGCTAAGGGGGGGCTCCTACGAGCAGTACTTC CASSELRGGSYEQYF
TRBJ2-3 TRBV10-3 NA NA TGTGCCATCAGTGACACCCGAGCGACAGATACGCAGTATTTT CAISDTRATDTQYF
TRBJ1-6 TRBV27 TRBD1 NA TGTGCCAGCAGTTTTGGGACAGAGAGTTCACCCCTCCACTTT CASSFGTESSPLHF
TRBJ1-5 TRBV27 NA NA TGTGCCAGCAGTTTAGGGTTTTTGACAGGCCCGGGGCCCCAGCATTTT CASSLGFLTGPGPQHF
TRBJ2-7 TRBV20-1 TRBD1 NA TGCAGTGCTAATGACAGGGGCTACGAGCAGTACTTC CSANDRGYEQYF
TRBJ2-6 TRBV6-5 NA NA TGTGCCAGCAACAGGGCTGGGGCCAACGTCCTGACTTTC CASNRAGANVLTF
TRBJ1-5 TRBV6-5 NA once TGTGCCAGCAGTTACGGGGGCGGCCAGCCCCAGCATTTT CASSYGGGQPQHF
TRBJ2-1 TRBV18 TRBD2 NA TGTGCCAGCTCACCACAGACTAGCGGGGGGTCAAACAATGAGCAGTTCTTC CASSPQTSGGSNNEQFF
TRBJ2-3 TRBV11-3 NA NA TGTGCCAGCAGCTTGGGGGGTTGGGCGGGGGCGCCCGGAGATACGCAGTATTTT CASSLGGWAGAPGDTQYF
TRBJ1-1 TRBV3-1/TRBV3-2 NA few TGTGCCAGCAGCCAAGTTTCAGGGTCCATGAACACTGAAGCTTTCTTT CASSQVSGSMNTEAFF
TRBJ2-1 TRBV5-1 NA NA TGCGCCAGCCGCGGAGGGCGGAATGAGCAGTTCTTC CASRGGRNEQFF
TRBJ2-2 TRBV6-5 NA NA TGTGCCAGCAGTAGGGGCACCGGGGAGCTGTTTTTT CASSRGTGELFF
TRBJ1-4 TRBV6-5 NA NA TGTGCCAGCAGGGGGGCAGGAAGAGAAAAACTGTTTTTT CASRGAGREKLFF
TRBJ2-3 TRBV6-5 NA NA TGTGCCAGCAAGCGGCCCCTCACAGATACGCAGTATTTT CASKRPLTDTQYF
TRBJ1-4 TRBV4-2 TRBD1 NA TGTGCCAGCAGCCGTAGGGGGCGTGAGGTTGAAAAACTGTTTTTT CASSRRGREVEKLFF
TRBJ1-1 TRBV4-1 NA NA TGCGCCAGCAGCCAGGCAGGGTCGGGCACTGAAGCTTTCTTT CASSQAGSGTEAFF
TRBJ1-3 TRBV19 NA NA TGTGCCAGTACCACCTCATTTCATAGCTCTGGAAACACCATATATTTT CASTTSFHSSGNTIYF
TRBJ1-5 TRBV7-9 NA NA TGTGCCAGCAGCTCCTCCTTTGGGGCACAGCCCCAGCATTTT CASSSSFGAQPQHF